The present T cell receptor beta chain was sequenced within a study of blood T cell repertoires in COVID-19. Germline V gene lookup returns CDR1 LNHDA and CDR2 SQIVND (reference sequence). V was shortened by 3 bases and J by 1 base, with 12 bases between the two germline ends. This CDR3 is 15 amino acids long. Here immunoSEQ multiplex PCR was the method, and the copy in TCRdb shows in-frame clones only, minus some. Here the sample spans fewer than 300,000 clones, 80% to 85% being singletons. This clonotype was obtained from a woman aged 60-70 years with active or convalescent COVID-19. The rearrangement uses TRBV19 and TRBJ1-2; D might be TRBD1 (5 bases). The specimen was peripheral blood. The CDR3, as DNA: TGTGCCAGTAGTATCGCAGGGCTGGGTAACTATGGCTACACCTTC. This gives the protein CASSIAGLGNYGYTF.